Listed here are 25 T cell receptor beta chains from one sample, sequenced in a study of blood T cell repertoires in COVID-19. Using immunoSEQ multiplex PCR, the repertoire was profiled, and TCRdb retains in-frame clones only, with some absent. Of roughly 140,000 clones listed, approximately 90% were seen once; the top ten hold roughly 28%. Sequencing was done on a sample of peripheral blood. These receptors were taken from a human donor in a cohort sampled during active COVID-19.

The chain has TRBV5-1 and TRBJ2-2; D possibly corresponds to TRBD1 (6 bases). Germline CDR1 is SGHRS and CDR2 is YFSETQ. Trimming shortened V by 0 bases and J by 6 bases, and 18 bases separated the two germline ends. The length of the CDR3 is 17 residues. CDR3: CASSLEEGTGSPGELFF. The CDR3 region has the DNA TGCGCCAGCAGCTTGGAGGAAGGTACAGGGTCCCCCGGGGAGCTGTTTTTT.

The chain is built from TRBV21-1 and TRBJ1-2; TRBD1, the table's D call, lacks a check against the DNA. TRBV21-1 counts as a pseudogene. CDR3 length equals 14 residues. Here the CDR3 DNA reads TGTGCCAGCAGCAAAGTCTTCGTTACCCCGGGACAGCTCTTC. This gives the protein CASSKVFVTPGQLF.

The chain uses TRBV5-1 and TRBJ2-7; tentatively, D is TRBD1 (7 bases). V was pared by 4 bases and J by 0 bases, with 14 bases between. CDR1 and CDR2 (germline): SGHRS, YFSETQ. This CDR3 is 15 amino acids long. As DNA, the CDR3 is TGCGCCAGCAGCCTGGGCCAGGGGGGCTCCTACGAGCAGTACTTC. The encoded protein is CASSLGQGGSYEQYF.

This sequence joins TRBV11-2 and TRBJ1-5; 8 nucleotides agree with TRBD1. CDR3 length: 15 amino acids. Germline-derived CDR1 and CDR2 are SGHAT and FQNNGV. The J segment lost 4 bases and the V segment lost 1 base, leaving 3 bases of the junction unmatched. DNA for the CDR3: TGTGCCAGCAGCTTAGGGGACAGGCCGAATCAGCCCCAGCATTTT. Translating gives CASSLGDRPNQPQHF.

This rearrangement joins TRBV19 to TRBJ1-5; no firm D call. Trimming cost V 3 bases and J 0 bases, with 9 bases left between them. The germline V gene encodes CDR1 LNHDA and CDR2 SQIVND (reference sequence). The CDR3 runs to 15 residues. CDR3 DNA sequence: TGTGCCAGTAGTATCCCGCCGGGTAGCAATCAGCCCCAGCATTTT. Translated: CASSIPPGSNQPQHF.

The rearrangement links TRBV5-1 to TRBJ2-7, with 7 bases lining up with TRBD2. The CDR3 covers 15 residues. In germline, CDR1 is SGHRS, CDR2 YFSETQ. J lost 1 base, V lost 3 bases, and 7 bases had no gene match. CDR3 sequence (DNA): TGCGCCAGCAGCTCAAAAGTCGGGGGGTCCTACGAGCAGTACTTC. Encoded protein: CASSSKVGGSYEQYF.

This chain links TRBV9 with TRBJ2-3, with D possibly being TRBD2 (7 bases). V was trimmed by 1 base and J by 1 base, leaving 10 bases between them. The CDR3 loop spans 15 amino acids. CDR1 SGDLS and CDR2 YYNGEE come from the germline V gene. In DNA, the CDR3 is TGTGCCAGCAGCGTAAAAGGGGGGGGCACAGATACGCAGTATTTT. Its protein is CASSVKGGGTDTQYF.

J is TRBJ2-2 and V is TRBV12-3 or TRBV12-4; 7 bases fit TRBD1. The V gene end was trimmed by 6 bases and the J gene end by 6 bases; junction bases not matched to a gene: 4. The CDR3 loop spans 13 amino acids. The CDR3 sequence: CASSTGDAGELFF. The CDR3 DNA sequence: TGTGCCAGCAGCACAGGGGATGCCGGGGAGCTGTTTTTT.

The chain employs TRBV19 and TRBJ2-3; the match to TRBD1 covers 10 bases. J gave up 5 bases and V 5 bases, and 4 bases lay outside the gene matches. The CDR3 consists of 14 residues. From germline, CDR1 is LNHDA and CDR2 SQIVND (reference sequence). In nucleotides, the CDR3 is TGTGCCAGTAGTCGACAGGGGGCGAAAGATACGCAGTATTTT. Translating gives CASSRQGAKDTQYF.

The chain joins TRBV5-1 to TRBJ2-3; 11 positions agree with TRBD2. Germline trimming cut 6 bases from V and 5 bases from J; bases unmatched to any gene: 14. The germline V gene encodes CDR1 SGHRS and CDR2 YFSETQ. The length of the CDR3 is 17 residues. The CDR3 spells CASTWTLAGGPGDTQYF. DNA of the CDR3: TGCGCCAGCACCTGGACTTTAGCGGGGGGGCCTGGAGATACGCAGTATTTT. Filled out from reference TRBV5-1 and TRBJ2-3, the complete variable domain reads KAGVTQTPRYLIKTRGQQVTLSCSPISGHRSVSWYQQTPGQGLQFLFEYFSETQRNKGNFPGRFSGRQFSNSRSEMNVSTLELGDSALYLCASTWTLAGGPGDTQYFGPGTRLTVL.

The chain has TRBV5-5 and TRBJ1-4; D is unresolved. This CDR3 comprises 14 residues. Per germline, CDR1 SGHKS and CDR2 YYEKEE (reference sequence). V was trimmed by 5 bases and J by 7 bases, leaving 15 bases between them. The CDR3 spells CASRVRAGGEKLFF. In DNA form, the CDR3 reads TGTGCCAGCAGGGTGAGGGCAGGTGGTGAAAAACTGTTTTTT. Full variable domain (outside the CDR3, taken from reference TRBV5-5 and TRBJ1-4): DAGVTQSPTHLIKTRGQQVTLRCSPISGHKSVSWYQQVLGQGPQFIFQYYEKEERGRGNFPDRFSARQFPNYSSELNVNALLLGDSALYLCASRVRAGGEKLFFGSGTQLSVL.

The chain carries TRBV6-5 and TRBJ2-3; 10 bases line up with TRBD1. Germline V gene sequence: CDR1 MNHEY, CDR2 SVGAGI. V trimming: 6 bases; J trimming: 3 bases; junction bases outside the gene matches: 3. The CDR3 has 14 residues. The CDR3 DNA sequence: TGTGCCAGCAGGGGACAGGGGAGGACAGATACGCAGTATTTT. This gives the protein CASRGQGRTDTQYF.

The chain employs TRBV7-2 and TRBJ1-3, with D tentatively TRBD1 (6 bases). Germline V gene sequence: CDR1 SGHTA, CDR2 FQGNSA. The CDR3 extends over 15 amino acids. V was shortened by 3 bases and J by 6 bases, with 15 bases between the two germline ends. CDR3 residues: CASSLSGHAVNTIYF. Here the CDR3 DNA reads TGTGCCAGCAGCTTGTCGGGACACGCCGTAAACACCATATATTTT.

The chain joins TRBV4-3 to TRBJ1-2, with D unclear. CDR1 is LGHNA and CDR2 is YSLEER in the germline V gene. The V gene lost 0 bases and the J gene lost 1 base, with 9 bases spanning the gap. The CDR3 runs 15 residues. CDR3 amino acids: CASSQDSRGNYGYTF. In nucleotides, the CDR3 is TGCGCCAGCAGCCAAGACAGCAGAGGTAACTATGGCTACACCTTC.

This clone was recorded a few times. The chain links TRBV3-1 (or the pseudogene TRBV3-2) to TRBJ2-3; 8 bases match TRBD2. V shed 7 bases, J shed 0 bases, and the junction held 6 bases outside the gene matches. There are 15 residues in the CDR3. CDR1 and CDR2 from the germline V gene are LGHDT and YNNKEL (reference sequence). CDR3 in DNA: TGTGCCAGCACCCCCGGGGGGGCTAGCACAGATACGCAGTATTTT. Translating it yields CASTPGGASTDTQYF.

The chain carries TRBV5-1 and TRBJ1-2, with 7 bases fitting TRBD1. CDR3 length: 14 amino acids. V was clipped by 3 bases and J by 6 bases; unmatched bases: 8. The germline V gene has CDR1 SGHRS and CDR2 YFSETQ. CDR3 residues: CASSSAGTADGYTF. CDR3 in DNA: TGCGCCAGCAGCTCAGCCGGGACAGCTGATGGCTACACCTTC. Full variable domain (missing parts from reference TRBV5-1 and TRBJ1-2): KAGVTQTPRYLIKTRGQQVTLSCSPISGHRSVSWYQQTPGQGLQFLFEYFSETQRNKGNFPGRFSGRQFSNSRSEMNVSTLELGDSALYLCASSSAGTADGYTFGSGTRLTVV.

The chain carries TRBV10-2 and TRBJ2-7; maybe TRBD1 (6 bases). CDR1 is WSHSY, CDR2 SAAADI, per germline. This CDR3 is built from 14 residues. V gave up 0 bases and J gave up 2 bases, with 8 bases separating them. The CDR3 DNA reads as TGCGCCAGCAGTGAGTCGTGGGGGCCCTACGAGCAGTACTTC. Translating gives CASSESWGPYEQYF.

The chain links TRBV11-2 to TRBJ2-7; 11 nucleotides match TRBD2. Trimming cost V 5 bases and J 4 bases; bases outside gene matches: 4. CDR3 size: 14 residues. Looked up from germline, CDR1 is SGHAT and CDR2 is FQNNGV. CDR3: CASSATSGEYEQYF. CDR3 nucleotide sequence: TGTGCCAGCAGCGCGACTAGCGGGGAGTACGAGCAGTACTTC.

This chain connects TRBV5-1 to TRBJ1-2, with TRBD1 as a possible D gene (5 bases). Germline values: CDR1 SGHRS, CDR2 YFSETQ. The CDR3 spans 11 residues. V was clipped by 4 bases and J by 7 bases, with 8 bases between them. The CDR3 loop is CASSRGTGYTF. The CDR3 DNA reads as TGCGCCAGCAGCCGCGGGACTGGCTACACCTTC.

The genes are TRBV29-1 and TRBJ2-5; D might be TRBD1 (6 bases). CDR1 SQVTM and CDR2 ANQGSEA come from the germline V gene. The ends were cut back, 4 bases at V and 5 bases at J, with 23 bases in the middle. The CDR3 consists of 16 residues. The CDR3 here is CSVGGPTGTGGETQYF. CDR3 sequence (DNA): TGCAGCGTTGGGGGCCCTACAGGGACGGGCGGTGAGACCCAGTACTTC.

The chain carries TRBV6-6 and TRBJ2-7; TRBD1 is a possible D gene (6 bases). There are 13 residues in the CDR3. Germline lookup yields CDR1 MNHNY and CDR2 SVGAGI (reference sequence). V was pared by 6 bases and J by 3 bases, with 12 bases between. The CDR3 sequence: CASSPGASYEQYF. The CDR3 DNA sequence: TGTGCCAGCAGCCCAGGGGCCAGCTACGAGCAGTACTTC.

The CDR3 DNA reads TGCGCCAGCAGCCAAGATCCGGGACAGGGTTTGGCTTTCTTT. Translating gives CASSQDPGQGLAFF. The chain recombines TRBV4-3 with TRBJ1-1; 9 positions match TRBD1. The V segment lost 0 bases and the J segment 11 bases; nucleotides outside the gene matches: 7. Germline V gives CDR1 LGHNA, CDR2 YSLEER. CDR3 length equals 14 residues.

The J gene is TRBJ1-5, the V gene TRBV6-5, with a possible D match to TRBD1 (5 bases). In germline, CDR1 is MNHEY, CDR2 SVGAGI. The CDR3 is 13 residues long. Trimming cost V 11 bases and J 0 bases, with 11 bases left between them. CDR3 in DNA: TGTGCCGCACAGGTCTATAGCAATCAGCCCCAGCATTTT. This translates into CAAQVYSNQPQHF.

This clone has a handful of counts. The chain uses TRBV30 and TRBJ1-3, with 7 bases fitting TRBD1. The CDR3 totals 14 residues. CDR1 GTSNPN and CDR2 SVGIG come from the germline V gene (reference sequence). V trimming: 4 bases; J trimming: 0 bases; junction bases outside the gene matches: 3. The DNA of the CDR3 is TGTGCCTGGACGACAGGGAACTCTGGAAACACCATATATTTT. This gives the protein CAWTTGNSGNTIYF.

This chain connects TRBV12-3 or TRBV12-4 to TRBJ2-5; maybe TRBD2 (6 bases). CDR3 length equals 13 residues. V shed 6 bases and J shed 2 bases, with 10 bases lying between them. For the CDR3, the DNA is TGTGCCAGCAGCCCGACTAGACAAGAGACCCAGTACTTC. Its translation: CASSPTRQETQYF.